This T cell receptor (beta chain) was documented in a study of T cells after somatic rescue of genetic block. The ends lost 4 bases at V and 0 bases at J; junction bases unmatched: 11. The germline V gene has CDR1 SGHRS and CDR2 YFSETQ. The CDR3 contains 17 residues. Here immunoSEQ multiplex PCR was the method, and the copy in TCRdb shows in-frame clones only, minus some. The sample lists around 52,000 clones, approximately 96% seen once, with approximately 0.07% in the top ten. The origin of this receptor is a child in the first two years of life. V is TRBV5-1 and J is TRBJ1-1; 8 bases agree with TRBD1. The specimen was peripheral blood mononuclear cells (PBMCs). The CDR3 bases are TGCGCCAGCAGCCCTTGGACAGGGTCGCCTATGAACACTGAAGCTTTCTTT. Its protein is CASSPWTGSPMNTEAFF.